Shown below are 27 T cell receptor beta chains from a single sample sequenced in a study of identifying expanded T cells in peripheral blood. Data came from immunoSEQ multiplex PCR; TCRdb stores just in-frame clones and leaves some out. Among approximately 100,000 clones listed, approximately 90% were seen once. Specimen: blood. The receptors here all came from a person aged 18 to 70 in good health.

V and J are TRBV15 and TRBJ1-4, with D tentatively TRBD1 (5 bases). The CDR3 is 17 residues long. Trimming cost V 9 bases and J 0 bases, with 20 bases left between them. Germline V gives CDR1 LNHNV, CDR2 YYDKDF (reference sequence). CDR3 in DNA: TGTGCCACGGGCGAGTGGGGAACGGGGGCAACTAATGAAAAACTGTTTTTT. This codes for CATGEWGTGATNEKLFF. Drawing the rest from reference TRBV15 and TRBJ1-4, the complete variable domain is DAMVIQNPRYQVTQFGKPVTLSCSQTLNHNVMYWYQQKSSQAPKLLFHYYDKDFNNEADTPDNFQSRRPNTSFCFLDIRSPGLGDTAMYLCATGEWGTGATNEKLFFGSGTQLSVL.

The chain couples TRBV6-1 to TRBJ1-2; no clear D gene. CDR1 and CDR2 from the germline V gene are MNHNS and SASEGT. The CDR3 runs 13 residues. Trimming took off 1 base at V and 8 bases at J, with 11 bases between the two ends. The CDR3 nucleotides are TGTGCCAGCAGTGAAGTTTTGGCAGACGGCTACACCTTC. Protein product: CASSEVLADGYTF.

The V call is TRBV21-1, the J call TRBJ2-7; TRBD2 reflects the table's D call only, with no check against the DNA. TRBV21-1 is flagged as a pseudogene. The length of the CDR3 is 15 residues. The CDR3 spells CASSPSGTSSYEQYF. CDR3 in DNA: TGTGCCAGCAGCCCTAGCGGTACAAGCTCCTACGAGCAGTACTTC.

V and J are TRBV11-2 and TRBJ2-7, with 7 bases matching TRBD1. From germline, CDR1 is SGHAT and CDR2 FQNNGV. The length of the CDR3 is 17 residues. The ends lost 0 bases at V and 0 bases at J; junction bases unmatched: 8. The CDR3 nucleotides read TGTGCCAGCAGCTTAGATCGCGAGGGGGCTAACTCCTACGAGCAGTACTTC. This encodes CASSLDREGANSYEQYF.

A few counts support this clone. The chain uses TRBV2 and TRBJ2-7; a weak D match, TRBD1 (5 bases). From germline, CDR1 is SNHLY and CDR2 FYNNEI. This CDR3 is 9 amino acids long. Trimming stripped 8 bases from V and 10 bases from J, with 9 bases between. CDR3 amino acids: CASGAGQYF. CDR3 coding DNA: TGTGCCAGCGGGGCCGGACAGTACTTC.

This clone was seen more than once but under ten times. J is TRBJ1-1 and V is TRBV2; D uncertain. Per the germline V gene, CDR1 is SNHLY and CDR2 is FYNNEI. This CDR3 has 10 amino acids. Deletions cut 8 bases from V and 7 bases from J, with 8 bases between. The CDR3 protein is CASVDHEAFF. The CDR3 region has the DNA TGTGCCAGCGTGGACCATGAAGCTTTCTTT.

The rearrangement uses TRBV27 and TRBJ1-1, with 10 nucleotides matching TRBD1. Germline V gene data show CDR1 as MNHEY and CDR2 as SMNVEV (reference sequence). The CDR3 is made up of 18 amino acids. V lost 5 bases, J lost 1 base, and 13 bases stayed unmatched. The CDR3 coding sequence is TGTGCCAGCAGTCAACCATTCTGGACAGGGGGTAGGAACACTGAAGCTTTCTTT. This sequence encodes CASSQPFWTGGRNTEAFF.

V gene TRBV9 combines with J gene TRBJ1-3; possible D gene TRBD1, 5 bases. Trimming cost V 4 bases and J 2 bases, with 13 bases left between them. This CDR3 spans 15 amino acids. CDR1 and CDR2 (germline): SGDLS, YYNGEE. CDR3 sequence (DNA): TGTGCCAGCAGCTACTCCGGGGGAACTGGAAACACCATATATTTT. Its translation is CASSYSGGTGNTIYF.

The genes are TRBV7-2 and TRBJ2-5; D remains unclear. This CDR3 is 13 amino acids long. CDR1 and CDR2 from the germline V gene are SGHTA and FQGNSA. The V end was cut by 1 base, the J end by 5 bases, with 8 bases between. The CDR3 nucleotides read TGTGCCAGCAGCTTAGAGGCGGCGGAGACCCAGTACTTC. This codes for CASSLEAAETQYF. The entire variable domain, with the rest obtained from reference TRBV7-2 and TRBJ2-5, is as follows: GAGVSQSPSNKVTEKGKDVELRCDPISGHTALYWYRQSLGQGLEFLIYFQGNSAPDKSGLPSDRFSAERTGGSVSTLTIQRTQQEDSAVYLCASSLEAAETQYFGPGTRLLVL.

This sequence joins TRBV4-3 and TRBJ1-1; perhaps TRBD1 as D (5 bases). Germline V gene data show CDR1 as LGHNA and CDR2 as YSLEER. The length of the CDR3 is 14 residues. With 0 bases removed from V and 1 base from J, the gap between germline ends came to 6 bases. DNA for the CDR3: TGCGCCAGCAGCCAAGACAGGGCGAACACTGAAGCTTTCTTT. Protein product: CASSQDRANTEAFF.

This clone was seen a single time. The genes are TRBV2 and TRBJ1-5; maybe TRBD1 (5 bases). Germline assignment: CDR1 SNHLY and CDR2 FYNNEI. The CDR3 is made up of 14 amino acids. V lost 2 bases and J 5 bases, leaving 10 bases between the germline ends. The CDR3 coding sequence is TGTGCCAGCAGTGAACAGGGAGTTTATCAGCCCCAGCATTTT. It translates to CASSEQGVYQPQHF.

J is TRBJ2-3 and V is TRBV6-1; 11 bases align to TRBD2. CDR3 length equals 15 residues. Trimming removed 7 bases from V and 5 bases from J; junction bases left unmatched: 8. CDR1 MNHNS and CDR2 SASEGT come from the germline V gene. The CDR3 loop is CASNSRLAGRDTQYF. The CDR3 region has the DNA TGTGCCAGCAATAGCAGACTAGCGGGGCGAGATACGCAGTATTTT.

As regards this clone: Its ends do not fully match the called genes, so a read error is possible. The chain couples TRBV27 to TRBJ1-5; D remains ambiguous. This CDR3 contains 13 residues. In germline, CDR1 is MNHEY, CDR2 SMNVEV (reference sequence). The CDR3 region has the DNA TGTGCAAGCAGTTATGTCGGGAAACAGCCCCAGCATTTT. This gives the protein CASSYVGKQPQHF.

The V gene is TRBV19, the J gene TRBJ1-4, with D possibly TRBD1 on 6 matching bases. The CDR3 spans 15 residues. The V and J ends lost 3 bases and 7 bases respectively, with 15 bases between them. Germline V gene lookup returns CDR1 LNHDA and CDR2 SQIVND (reference sequence). CDR3 DNA sequence: TGTGCCAGTAGTATGGCGGCAGGGGTTGGTGAAAAACTGTTTTTT. This sequence encodes CASSMAAGVGEKLFF.

The gene calls are TRBV25-1 and TRBJ1-6; possible D gene TRBD1, 6 bases. CDR3 length: 14 amino acids. Trimming removed 4 bases from V and 8 bases from J, with 12 bases in between. The germline V gene has CDR1 MGHDK and CDR2 SYGVNS. The CDR3 DNA follows: TGTGCCAGCAGTGCCGATCAGGGGTATTCACCCCTCCACTTT. The encoded protein is CASSADQGYSPLHF.

The chain combines TRBV6-6 with TRBJ2-1; D may be TRBD2 (6 bases). Trimming removed 8 bases at V and 5 bases at J, with 13 bases between. The germline gives CDR1 MNHNY, CDR2 SVGAGI (reference sequence). The CDR3 loop spans 13 amino acids. The CDR3 here is CASAWGVNNEQFF. CDR3 coding DNA: TGTGCCAGCGCCTGGGGGGTTAACAATGAGCAGTTCTTC.

V and J are TRBV29-1 and TRBJ1-2; a weak D match, TRBD1 (6 bases). The germline CDR1 and CDR2 sequences are SQVTM and ANQGSEA. V lost 0 bases to trimming and J lost 4 bases, with 12 bases between them. The CDR3 has 14 residues. The CDR3 DNA follows: TGCAGCGTTGAAGATCGAGGCAGGGGCTATGGCTACACCTTC. Translation: CSVEDRGRGYGYTF.

This chain links TRBV19 with TRBJ1-2, with 7 bases matching TRBD1. Trimming at V came to 3 bases and at J to 4 bases, leaving 8 bases not matched to a gene. Germline V gene data show CDR1 as LNHDA and CDR2 as SQIVND (reference sequence). This CDR3 region has 15 residues. The CDR3 DNA reads TGTGCCAGTAGTATCCCTGACAGGGTGTCCTATGGCTACACCTTC. Protein: CASSIPDRVSYGYTF.

The J gene is TRBJ2-5, the V gene TRBV27; D uncertain. Per the germline V gene, CDR1 is MNHEY and CDR2 is SMNVEV (reference sequence). V gave up 6 bases and J gave up 0 bases, with 14 bases separating them. The CDR3 loop spans 15 amino acids. In DNA form, the CDR3 reads TGTGCCAGCAGCCCCCGGCACGAGCACCAAGAGACCCAGTACTTC. It specifies CASSPRHEHQETQYF.

This clone has just one count. The gene calls are TRBV7-2 and TRBJ2-5; D unresolved. This CDR3 is built from 13 residues. The germline V gene encodes CDR1 SGHTA and CDR2 FQGNSA. The V end was cut by 1 base, the J end by 0 bases, with 3 bases between. The CDR3 protein is CASSLDNQETQYF. The CDR3 DNA sequence: TGTGCCAGCAGCTTAGACAACCAAGAGACCCAGTACTTC.

This clone was recorded only once. The chain combines TRBV29-1 with TRBJ2-3; 10 bases are shared with TRBD2. In germline, CDR1 is SQVTM, CDR2 ANQGSEA. The V segment lost 7 bases and the J segment 0 bases; nucleotides outside the gene matches: 13. The CDR3 consists of 17 residues. The CDR3: CSARAAGGRTSTDTQYF. CDR3 sequence (DNA): TGCAGCGCCCGGGCAGCGGGGGGGAGAACTAGCACAGATACGCAGTATTTT.

V usage is TRBV4-3 and J usage is TRBJ2-7; either TRBD1 or TRBD2 may supply D (5 bases each). The V and J ends lost 0 bases and 1 base respectively, with 10 bases between them. Germline CDR1 reads LGHNA; CDR2 reads YSLEER. The CDR3 length is 15 residues. The CDR3 DNA reads TGCGCCAGCAGCCAAGATAGTGGGGGTTCCTACGAGCAGTACTTC. Translated, it gives CASSQDSGGSYEQYF.

V and J are TRBV18 and TRBJ2-7; 8 bases are a match to TRBD1. CDR3 size: 14 residues. V gave up 4 bases and J gave up 2 bases; unmatched junction bases: 4. Germline-derived CDR1 and CDR2 are KGHSH and LQKENI. CDR3 protein: CASSRRDRTYEQYF. CDR3 sequence (DNA): TGTGCCAGCTCACGGCGGGACAGGACCTACGAGCAGTACTTC.

V and J are TRBV9 and TRBJ2-1, with a possible D match to TRBD2 (7 bases). The V end lost 1 base, the J end lost 3 bases, and 17 bases lay between the germline ends. Germline CDR1 SGDLS, CDR2 YYNGEE. CDR3 length: 17 residues. This CDR3 reads CASSVRAWGGLYNEQFF. The CDR3 nucleotides are TGTGCCAGCAGCGTAAGAGCTTGGGGGGGGCTCTACAATGAGCAGTTCTTC.

The chain couples TRBV6-5 to TRBJ1-1, with 7 nucleotides matching TRBD1. V trimming: 6 bases; J trimming: 1 base; junction bases outside the gene matches: 8. This CDR3 has 15 residues. CDR1 is MNHEY and CDR2 is SVGAGI in the germline V gene. For the CDR3, the DNA is TGTGCCAGCAGAAGGGAGGGGGCGTGGAACACTGAAGCTTTCTTT. As protein: CASRREGAWNTEAFF.

In this sample, this clone turned up once. CDR3 loop: CASSSGTAGEQYF. CDR3 in DNA: TGTGCCAGCAGCTCCGGGACAGCGGGCGAGCAGTACTTC. This chain joins TRBV5-6 and TRBJ2-7, with D possibly TRBD1 on 7 matching bases. The length of the CDR3 is 13 residues. Germline V CDR1 and CDR2: SGHDT, YYEEEE. With 3 bases removed from V and 6 bases from J, the gap between germline ends came to 13 bases.

J is TRBJ1-2 and V is TRBV5-1; D is ambiguous. In germline, CDR1 is SGHRS, CDR2 YFSETQ. CDR3 length: 11 amino acids. The V end was cut by 0 bases, the J end by 7 bases, with 4 bases between. The DNA for the CDR3 is TGCGCCAGCAGCTTGGGAGGTGGCTACACCTTC. Its translation: CASSLGGGYTF. The full variable domain, its missing parts supplied by reference TRBV5-1 and TRBJ1-2, is KAGVTQTPRYLIKTRGQQVTLSCSPISGHRSVSWYQQTPGQGLQFLFEYFSETQRNKGNFPGRFSGRQFSNSRSEMNVSTLELGDSALYLCASSLGGGYTFGSGTRLTVV.